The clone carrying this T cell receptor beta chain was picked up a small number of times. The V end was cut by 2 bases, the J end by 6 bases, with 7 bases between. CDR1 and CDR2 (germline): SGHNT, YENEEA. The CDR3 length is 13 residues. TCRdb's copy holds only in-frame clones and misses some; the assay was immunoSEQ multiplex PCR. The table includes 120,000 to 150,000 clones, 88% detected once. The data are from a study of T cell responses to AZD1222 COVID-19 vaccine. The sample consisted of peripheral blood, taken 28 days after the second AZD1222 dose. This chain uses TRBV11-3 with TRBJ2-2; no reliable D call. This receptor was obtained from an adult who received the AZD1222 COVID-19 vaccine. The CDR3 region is CASSLRDPGELFF. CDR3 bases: TGTGCCAGCAGCTTAAGGGATCCCGGGGAGCTGTTTTTT.